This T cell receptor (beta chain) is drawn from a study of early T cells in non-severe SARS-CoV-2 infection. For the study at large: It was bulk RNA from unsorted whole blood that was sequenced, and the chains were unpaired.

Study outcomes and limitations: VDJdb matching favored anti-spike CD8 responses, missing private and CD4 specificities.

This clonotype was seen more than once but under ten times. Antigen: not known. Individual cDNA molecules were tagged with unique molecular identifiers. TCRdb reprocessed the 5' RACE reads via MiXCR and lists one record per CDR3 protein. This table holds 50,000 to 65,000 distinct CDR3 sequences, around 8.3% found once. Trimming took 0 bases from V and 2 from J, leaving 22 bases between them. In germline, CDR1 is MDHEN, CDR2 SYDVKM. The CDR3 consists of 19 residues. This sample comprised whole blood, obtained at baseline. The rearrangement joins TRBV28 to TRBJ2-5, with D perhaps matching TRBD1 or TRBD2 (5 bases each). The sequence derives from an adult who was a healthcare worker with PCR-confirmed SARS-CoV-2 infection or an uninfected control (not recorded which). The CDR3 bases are TGTGCCAGCAGTTTATGCATCGGGGAGACTTTTGGGGGACAAGAGACCCAGTACTTC. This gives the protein CASSLCIGETFGGQETQYF. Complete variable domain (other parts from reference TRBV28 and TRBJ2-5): DVKVTQSSRYLVKRTGEKVFLECVQDMDHENMFWYRQDPGLGLRLIYFSYDVKMKEKGDIPEGYSVSREKKERFSLILESASTNQTSMYLCASSLCIGETFGGQETQYFGPGTRLLVL.